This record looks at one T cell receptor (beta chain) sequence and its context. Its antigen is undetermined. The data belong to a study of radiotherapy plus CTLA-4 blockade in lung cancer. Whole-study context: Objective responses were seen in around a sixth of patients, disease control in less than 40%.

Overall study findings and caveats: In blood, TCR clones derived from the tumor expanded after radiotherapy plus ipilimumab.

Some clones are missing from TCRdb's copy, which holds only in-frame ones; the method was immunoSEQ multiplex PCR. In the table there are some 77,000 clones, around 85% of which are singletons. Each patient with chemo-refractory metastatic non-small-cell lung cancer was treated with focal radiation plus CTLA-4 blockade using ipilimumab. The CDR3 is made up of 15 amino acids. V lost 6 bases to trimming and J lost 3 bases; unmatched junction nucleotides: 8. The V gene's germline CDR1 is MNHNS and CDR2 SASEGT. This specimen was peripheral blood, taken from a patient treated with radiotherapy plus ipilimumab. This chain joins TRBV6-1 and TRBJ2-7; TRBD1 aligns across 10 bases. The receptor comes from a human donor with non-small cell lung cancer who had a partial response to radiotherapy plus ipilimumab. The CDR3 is CASSGDRGTFYEQYF. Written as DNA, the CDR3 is TGTGCCAGCAGCGGGGACAGGGGCACTTTCTACGAGCAGTACTTC.